Listed here is a single T cell receptor (beta chain). Seattle participants joined during active infection and were tracked over time. This entry is derived from a study of blood T cell repertoires in COVID-19. Study at large: Acute-phase and convalescent COVID-19 samples originated in the United States, Italy and Spain. Nucleic acid was either cDNA or gDNA, and it came from T cells, B-cell-depleted T cells, or PBMCs.

Per the authors' pipeline: Reference gene primers were amplified, and this amplification served to estimate nucleated cell counts. Only in-frame clones appear in the TCRdb table, and some are missing; sequencing was by immunoSEQ multiplex PCR. V and J calls plus clone size are reproduced from that table; the DNA served to infer D and trimming. The table shows 300,000 to 400,000 clones, with around 87% occurring only once. The CDR3 covers 15 residues. With V trimmed by 0 bases and J by 3 bases, 2 bases remained unmatched. The germline gives CDR1 SGDLS, CDR2 YYNGEE. The receptor comes from a woman aged 50 to 60 with COVID-19, enrolled during active disease. The chain carries TRBV9 and TRBJ2-1; the match to TRBD2 covers 8 bases. The source material was peripheral blood. CDR3 protein: CASSVGLAGYNEQFF. As DNA, the CDR3 is TGTGCCAGCAGCGTAGGGCTAGCGGGCTACAATGAGCAGTTCTTC.